Sequencing of this TCR beta chain was carried out in a study of T cells in Graves' hyperthyroidism and ophthalmopathy. After removal of 8 bases from V and 7 bases from J, the junction contained 6 bases not matched to a gene. CDR1 is MGHDK and CDR2 is SYGVNS in the germline V gene. This CDR3 is built from 12 residues. Using RNA transcripts as the source, TCR beta CDR3 regions were amplified. An initial round of RT-PCR targeting the TCR CDR3 relied on the HTBI primer set. TCRdb reanalysed the multiplex PCR reads using MiXCR and keeps one entry per CDR3 protein. The data contain about 760,000 distinct CDR3 sequences, approximately 40% of them singletons.

This receptor was obtained from a middle-aged woman with Graves' hyperthyroidism. The source material was blood. The chain combines TRBV25-1 with TRBJ1-2; 8 bases are shared with TRBD1. Here the CDR3 reads CASRMTGAGYTF. The DNA of the CDR3 is TGTGCCAGCCGAATGACAGGGGCTGGCTACACCTTC.